This T cell receptor beta chain was sequenced in a study of blood T cell repertoires in COVID-19. Turning to the study itself: Italy, Spain and the United States were the sources of the convalescent and acute COVID-19 samples. T cells, B-cell-depleted T cells, or PBMCs provided the cDNA or gDNA that served as material.

The table lists this clone with a count of one. Source study methods: Amplifying reference gene primers gave estimates of nucleated cell counts. Data came from immunoSEQ multiplex PCR; TCRdb stores just in-frame clones and leaves some out. V, J and clone size are taken as reported in that table, and D and trimming were inferred from the DNA itself. The data show 90,000 to 120,000 clones, with roughly nine tenths seen just once and less than 40% held by the top ten. Germline V gene sequence: CDR1 SGHTA, CDR2 FQGNSA. Trimming stripped 1 base from V and 1 base from J, with 10 bases between. The CDR3 spans 15 residues.

The genes are TRBV7-2 and TRBJ1-1; D might be TRBD1 (5 bases). The sequenced sample was peripheral blood. The TCR sequence derives from a woman aged 80 or older with acute or convalescent COVID-19. The CDR3 region is CASSLDGHGNTEAFF. In nucleotides, the CDR3 is TGTGCCAGCAGCTTAGATGGACATGGGAACACTGAAGCTTTCTTT.